Listed below are T cell receptor beta chains from one sample, sequenced in a study of human T cells and chemical hapten exposure. TCRdb independently ran MiXCR on the RACE reads; one entry per CDR3 protein. The profile shows around 130,000 distinct CDR3 sequences, approximately 9% of them singletons. The sample consisted of whole blood. The receptors were gathered from a male donor in good health. Some clones in this sample may be carry-over from other donors' samples. The CDR3 runs from the conserved cysteine through the conserved F or W. The D gene is left open where the match is weak. Clone size is shown for a subset of rows, as once, few, many or a class of expanded clone.

>few|-|TRBJ2-1|TRBV15
CATSRSSYNEQFF
TGTGCCACCAGCAGAAGCTCCTACAATGAGCAGTTCTTC
>many|-|TRBJ2-3|TRBV7-2
CASSLVSLNGDTQYF
TGTGCCAGCAGCTTAGTCTCGCTAAATGGAGATACGCAGTATTTT
>-|-|TRBJ2-1|TRBV12-3/TRBV12-4
CASSLEGTNNEQFF
TGTGCCAGCAGTTTAGAAGGCACTAACAATGAGCAGTTCTTC
>many|TRBD1|TRBJ2-7|TRBV29-1
CSVVQGADYEQYF
TGCAGCGTTGTACAGGGGGCGGACTACGAGCAGTACTTC
>few|-|TRBJ1-2|TRBV7-9
CASTLVGGQADGYTF
TGTGCCAGCACCTTAGTCGGGGGGCAAGCGGATGGCTACACCTTC
>few|TRBD1|TRBJ1-5|TRBV2
CASGTTGVNQPQHF
TGTGCCAGCGGCACTACAGGGGTCAATCAGCCCCAGCATTTT
>few|-|TRBJ1-5|TRBV10-3
CAISSEGNQPQHF
TGTGCCATCAGTTCAGAAGGGAATCAGCCCCAGCATTTT
>-|-|TRBJ2-5|TRBV11-2
CASSPGPKQETQYF
TGTGCCAGCAGCCCAGGACCAAAACAAGAGACCCAGTACTTC
>many|-|TRBJ1-5|TRBV20-1
CSARDVGSGDQPQHF
TGCAGTGCTAGAGATGTGGGGTCAGGGGATCAGCCCCAGCATTTT
>once|-|TRBJ2-5|TRBV20-1
CSANSQETQYF
TGCAGTGCTAACTCCCAAGAGACCCAGTACTTC
>-|-|TRBJ2-1|TRBV7-9
CASSLNRDYNEQFF
TGTGCCAGCAGCCTCAACCGGGACTACAATGAGCAGTTCTTC
>-|TRBD1|TRBJ1-1|TRBV20-1
CSASRTGAEAFF
TGCAGTGCTAGCCGGACAGGGGCTGAAGCTTTCTTT
>many|-|TRBJ2-3|TRBV29-1
CSVSAGSTDTQYF
TGCAGCGTTTCAGCGGGCAGCACAGATACGCAGTATTTT
>-|-|TRBJ2-1|TRBV5-1
CASSFADRFNEQFF
TGCGCCAGCAGCTTTGCCGACAGATTCAATGAGCAGTTCTTC
>few|-|TRBJ2-2|TRBV5-1
CASSSDGPGWVTGELFF
TGCGCCAGCAGCAGCGACGGCCCAGGGTGGGTCACCGGGGAGCTGTTTTTT
>many|TRBD1|TRBJ2-6|TRBV29-1
CSVDGTGGSGANVLTF
TGCAGCGTTGATGGGACAGGGGGAAGCGGGGCCAACGTCCTGACTTTC
>few|-|TRBJ2-3|TRBV29-1
CSAGASTDTQYF
TGCAGCGCGGGGGCAAGCACAGATACGCAGTATTTT
>-|TRBD1|TRBJ1-1|TRBV6-5
CASSHKGQGRTEAFF
TGTGCCAGCAGCCATAAGGGACAGGGAAGAACTGAAGCTTTCTTT
>few|-|TRBJ2-6|TRBV27
CASSLFLQPSRGANVLTF
TGTGCCAGCAGTTTATTCCTCCAGCCCTCAAGAGGGGCCAACGTCCTGACTTTC
>-|-|TRBJ2-2|TRBV25-1
CASSTESNTGELFF
TGTGCCAGCAGCACAGAATCGAACACCGGGGAGCTGTTTTTT
>many|TRBD2|TRBJ2-6|TRBV2
CASSEWEGLREISGANVLTF
TGTGCCAGCAGTGAATGGGAGGGTCTCAGGGAAATCTCTGGGGCCAACGTCCTGACTTTC
>-|-|TRBJ1-6|TRBV6-5
CASSYSRHQGMGDNSPLHF
TGTGCCAGCAGTTACTCGAGACACCAAGGGATGGGAGATAATTCACCCCTCCACTTT
>-|TRBD2|TRBJ2-2|TRBV27
CASSLRGTNTGELFF
TGTGCCAGCAGTTTGCGGGGGACGAACACCGGGGAGCTGTTTTTT
>few|-|TRBJ2-2|TRBV4-1
CASSATRVGELFF
TGCGCCAGCAGCGCAACAAGGGTTGGGGAGCTGTTTTTT
>few|-|TRBJ2-3|TRBV7-6
CASSLRAGETDTQYF
TGTGCCAGCAGCTTAAGGGCAGGGGAGACAGATACGCAGTATTTT
>-|-|TRBJ1-1|TRBV6-2/TRBV6-3
CASRRQTGTEAFF
TGTGCCAGCAGACGTCAGACTGGCACTGAAGCTTTCTTT
>-|-|TRBJ2-5|TRBV6-6
CASSYPSSETQYF
TGTGCCAGCAGTTATCCGTCCAGTGAGACCCAGTACTTC